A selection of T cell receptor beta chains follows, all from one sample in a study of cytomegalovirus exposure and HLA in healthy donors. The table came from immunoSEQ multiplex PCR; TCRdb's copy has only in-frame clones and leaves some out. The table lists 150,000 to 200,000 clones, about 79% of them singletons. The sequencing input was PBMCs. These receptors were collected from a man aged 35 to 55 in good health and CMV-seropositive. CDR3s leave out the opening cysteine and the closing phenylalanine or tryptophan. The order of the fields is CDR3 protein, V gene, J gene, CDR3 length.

CDR3aa: ASPLPGQSSGANVLT; v_gene: TRBV12-5; j_gene: TRBJ2-6; len: 15
CDR3aa: ASSPGVPMQY; v_gene: TRBV7-9; j_gene: TRBJ2-3; len: 10
CDR3aa: ASSRGTQY; v_gene: TRBV7-8; j_gene: TRBJ2-5; len: 8
CDR3aa: ATSRDGTSGLSYEQY; v_gene: TRBV15; j_gene: TRBJ2-7; len: 15
CDR3aa: ASSDPTGPGETQY; v_gene: TRBV25-1; j_gene: TRBJ2-5; len: 13
CDR3aa: ASSPRAGGQGGDEAF; v_gene: TRBV11-2; j_gene: TRBJ1-1; len: 15
CDR3aa: ATSLAGQGTSTDTQY; v_gene: TRBV15; j_gene: TRBJ2-3; len: 15
CDR3aa: ASSYRGNGYT; v_gene: TRBV6-5; j_gene: TRBJ1-2; len: 10
CDR3aa: ASSRQGAGQPQH; v_gene: TRBV9; j_gene: TRBJ1-5; len: 12
CDR3aa: ASSLGGSVNEQF; v_gene: TRBV5-1; j_gene: TRBJ2-1; len: 12
CDR3aa: ASSPSQGPPTDTQY; v_gene: TRBV5-1; j_gene: TRBJ2-3; len: 14
CDR3aa: ASSYFQRTSSYNEQF; v_gene: TRBV6-7; j_gene: TRBJ2-1; len: 15
CDR3aa: ASSPPSFYGYT; v_gene: TRBV18; j_gene: TRBJ1-2; len: 11
CDR3aa: ASSIQALAKNIQY; v_gene: TRBV7-2; j_gene: TRBJ2-4; len: 13
CDR3aa: AISSGRAVTEAF; v_gene: TRBV10-3; j_gene: TRBJ1-1; len: 12
CDR3aa: ASSLGTASTGELF; v_gene: TRBV5-1; j_gene: TRBJ2-2; len: 13
CDR3aa: ASSFYGIYEQY; v_gene: TRBV5-5; j_gene: TRBJ2-7; len: 11
CDR3aa: ASRGQGASYEQY; v_gene: TRBV19; j_gene: NA; len: 12
CDR3aa: ASSPTRTGPTDTQY; v_gene: TRBV5-4; j_gene: TRBJ2-3; len: 14
CDR3aa: ASSGTGGETQY; v_gene: TRBV9; j_gene: TRBJ2-5; len: 11
CDR3aa: ASSFGHLQETQY; v_gene: TRBV6-6; j_gene: TRBJ2-5; len: 12
CDR3aa: ASSRTGTGLSEQY; v_gene: TRBV5-1; j_gene: TRBJ2-7; len: 13
CDR3aa: ASSPWGGGGNEQF; v_gene: TRBV7-2; j_gene: TRBJ2-1; len: 13
CDR3aa: ASQNRAALNTEAF; v_gene: TRBV6-5; j_gene: TRBJ1-1; len: 13
CDR3aa: ASSAGQGDTEAF; v_gene: TRBV18; j_gene: TRBJ1-1; len: 12
CDR3aa: AWSRGPTEAF; v_gene: TRBV30; j_gene: TRBJ1-1; len: 10
CDR3aa: ASSLRRREGYNEQF; v_gene: TRBV7-8; j_gene: TRBJ2-1; len: 14
CDR3aa: ASSSSLAGGNEQY; v_gene: TRBV7-6; j_gene: TRBJ2-7; len: 13
CDR3aa: ASSRPQGNEQF; v_gene: TRBV14; j_gene: TRBJ2-1; len: 11
CDR3aa: ASSLSVVREETQY; v_gene: TRBV11-3; j_gene: TRBJ2-5; len: 13
CDR3aa: ASSGRVDNQPQH; v_gene: TRBV19; j_gene: TRBJ1-5; len: 12
CDR3aa: ASSQDVRRAPQPQH; v_gene: TRBV4-2; j_gene: TRBJ1-5; len: 14
CDR3aa: ASSANEKTRDNEQF; v_gene: TRBV9; j_gene: TRBJ2-1; len: 14
CDR3aa: ASSQERLAGNNEQF; v_gene: TRBV14; j_gene: TRBJ2-1; len: 14
CDR3aa: ASSLSFGPESNSQY; v_gene: TRBV11-3; j_gene: TRBJ2-4; len: 14
CDR3aa: ASSPRWGGETQY; v_gene: TRBV9; j_gene: TRBJ2-5; len: 12
CDR3aa: ASGKTGQNSNQPQH; v_gene: TRBV12-5; j_gene: TRBJ1-5; len: 14
CDR3aa: ASSETAGGPTDTQY; v_gene: TRBV2; j_gene: TRBJ2-3; len: 14
CDR3aa: ASTQDSYYGYT; v_gene: TRBV28; j_gene: TRBJ1-2; len: 11
CDR3aa: ASSGRTQY; v_gene: TRBV5-1; j_gene: TRBJ2-3; len: 8
CDR3aa: ASSLRVLNTGELF; v_gene: TRBV5-8; j_gene: TRBJ2-2; len: 13
CDR3aa: ASSSQGYGELF; v_gene: TRBV11-2; j_gene: TRBJ2-2; len: 11
CDR3aa: ASSYSNQPQH; v_gene: TRBV27; j_gene: TRBJ1-5; len: 10
CDR3aa: ASSPGTGGTGELF; v_gene: TRBV7-9; j_gene: TRBJ2-2; len: 13
CDR3aa: ASSLTGGDQPQH; v_gene: TRBV5-1; j_gene: TRBJ1-5; len: 12
CDR3aa: AISEAGGTETF; v_gene: TRBV10-3; j_gene: TRBJ1-1; len: 11
CDR3aa: ASRQMEIANSPLH; v_gene: TRBV6-1; j_gene: TRBJ1-6; len: 13
CDR3aa: ASTRSRGRTGELF; v_gene: TRBV27; j_gene: TRBJ2-2; len: 13
CDR3aa: ASSDWPWDTQY; v_gene: TRBV6-4; j_gene: TRBJ2-3; len: 11
CDR3aa: ASSRRTGASDEQY; v_gene: TRBV5-1; j_gene: TRBJ2-7; len: 13
CDR3aa: ASDFGGRNTGELF; v_gene: TRBV5-1; j_gene: TRBJ2-2; len: 13
CDR3aa: ASSSGSSTDTQY; v_gene: TRBV19; j_gene: TRBJ2-3; len: 12
CDR3aa: ASSLAPRDNEQF; v_gene: TRBV5-6; j_gene: TRBJ2-1; len: 12
CDR3aa: ASTQATNEKLF; v_gene: TRBV19; j_gene: TRBJ1-4; len: 11
CDR3aa: ASDSFNEQF; v_gene: TRBV6-1; j_gene: TRBJ2-1; len: 9
CDR3aa: ASKTSTDTQY; v_gene: TRBV6-6; j_gene: TRBJ2-3; len: 10
CDR3aa: AISAGGIGSYNEQF; v_gene: TRBV10-3; j_gene: TRBJ2-1; len: 14
CDR3aa: ASSLGTGGYEQY; v_gene: TRBV18; j_gene: TRBJ2-7; len: 12
CDR3aa: ASSLAQNTDTQY; v_gene: TRBV5-1; j_gene: TRBJ2-3; len: 12